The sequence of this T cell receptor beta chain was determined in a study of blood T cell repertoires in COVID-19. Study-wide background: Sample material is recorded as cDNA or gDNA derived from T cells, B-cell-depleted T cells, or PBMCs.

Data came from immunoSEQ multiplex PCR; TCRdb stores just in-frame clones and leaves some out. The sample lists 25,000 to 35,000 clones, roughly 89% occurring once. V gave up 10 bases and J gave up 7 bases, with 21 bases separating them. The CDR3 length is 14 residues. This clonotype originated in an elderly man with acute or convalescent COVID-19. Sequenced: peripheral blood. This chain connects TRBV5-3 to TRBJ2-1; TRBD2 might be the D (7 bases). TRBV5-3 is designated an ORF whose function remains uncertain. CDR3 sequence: CAQGGDPLSNEQFF. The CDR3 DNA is TGTGCCCAAGGGGGGGACCCCCTAAGTAATGAGCAGTTCTTC.